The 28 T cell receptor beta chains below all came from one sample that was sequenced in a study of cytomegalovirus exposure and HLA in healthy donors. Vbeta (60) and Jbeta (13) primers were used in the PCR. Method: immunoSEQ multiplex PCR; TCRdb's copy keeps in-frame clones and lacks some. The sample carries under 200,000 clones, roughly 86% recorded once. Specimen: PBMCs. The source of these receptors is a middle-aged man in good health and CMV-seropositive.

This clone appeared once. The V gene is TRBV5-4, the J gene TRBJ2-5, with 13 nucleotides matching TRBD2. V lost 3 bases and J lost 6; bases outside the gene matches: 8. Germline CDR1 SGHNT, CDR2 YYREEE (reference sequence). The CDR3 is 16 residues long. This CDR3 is CASSSRTSGGIQTQYF. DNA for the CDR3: TGTGCCAGCAGCTCTCGGACTAGCGGGGGAATACAGACCCAGTACTTC.

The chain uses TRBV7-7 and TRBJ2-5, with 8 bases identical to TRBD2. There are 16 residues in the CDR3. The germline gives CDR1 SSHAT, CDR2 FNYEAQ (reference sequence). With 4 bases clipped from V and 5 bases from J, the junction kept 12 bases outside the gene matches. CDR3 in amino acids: CASSSVGLAGTETQYF. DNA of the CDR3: TGTGCCAGCAGCTCGGTCGGCCTAGCGGGTACGGAGACCCAGTACTTC. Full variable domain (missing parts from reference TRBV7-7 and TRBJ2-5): GAGVSQSPRYKVTKRGQDVTLRCDPISSHATLYWYQQALGQGPEFLTYFNYEAQPDKSGLPSDRFSAERPEGSISTLTIQRTEQRDSAMYRCASSSVGLAGTETQYFGPGTRLLVL.

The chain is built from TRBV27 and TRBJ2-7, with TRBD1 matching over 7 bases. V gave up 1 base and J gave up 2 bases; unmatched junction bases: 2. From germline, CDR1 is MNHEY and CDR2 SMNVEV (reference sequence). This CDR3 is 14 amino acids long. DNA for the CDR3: TGTGCCAGCAGTTTATTCGGGACAGCCTACGAGCAGTACTTC. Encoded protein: CASSLFGTAYEQYF.

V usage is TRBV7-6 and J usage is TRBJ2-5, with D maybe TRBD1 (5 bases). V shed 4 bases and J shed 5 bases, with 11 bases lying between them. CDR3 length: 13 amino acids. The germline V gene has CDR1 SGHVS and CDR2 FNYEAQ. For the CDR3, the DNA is TGTGCCAGCAGCTCATCAGGGCTCGAGACCCAGTACTTC. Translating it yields CASSSSGLETQYF.

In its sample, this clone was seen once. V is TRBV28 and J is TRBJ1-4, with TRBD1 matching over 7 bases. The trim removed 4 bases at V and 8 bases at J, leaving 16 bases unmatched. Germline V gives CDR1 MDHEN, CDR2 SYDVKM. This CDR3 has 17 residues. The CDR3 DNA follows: TGTGCCAGCAGTTCCAGGACAGGAAAGTTAAAGTCGGAAAAACTGTTTTTT. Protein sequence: CASSSRTGKLKSEKLFF.

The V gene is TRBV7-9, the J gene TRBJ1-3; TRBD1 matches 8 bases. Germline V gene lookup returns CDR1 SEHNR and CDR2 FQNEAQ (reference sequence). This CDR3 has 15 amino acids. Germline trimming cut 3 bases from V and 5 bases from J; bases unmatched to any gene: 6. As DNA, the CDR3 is TGTGCCAGCAGCTTCGGCAGGGGGCTTCGAAACACCATATATTTT. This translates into CASSFGRGLRNTIYF.

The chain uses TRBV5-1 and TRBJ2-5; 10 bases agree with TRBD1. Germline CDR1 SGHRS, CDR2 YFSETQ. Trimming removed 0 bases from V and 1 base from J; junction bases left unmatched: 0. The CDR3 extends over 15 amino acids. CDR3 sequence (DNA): TGCGCCAGCAGCTTGGGACAGGGGGCCCAAGAGACCCAGTACTTC. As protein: CASSLGQGAQETQYF.

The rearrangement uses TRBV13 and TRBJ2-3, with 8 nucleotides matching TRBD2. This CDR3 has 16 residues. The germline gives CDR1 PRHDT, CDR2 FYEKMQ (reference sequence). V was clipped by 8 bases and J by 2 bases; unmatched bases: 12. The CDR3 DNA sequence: TGTGCCAGCGGAACCGGGAGGGGGGGCTACACAGATACGCAGTATTTT. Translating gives CASGTGRGGYTDTQYF.

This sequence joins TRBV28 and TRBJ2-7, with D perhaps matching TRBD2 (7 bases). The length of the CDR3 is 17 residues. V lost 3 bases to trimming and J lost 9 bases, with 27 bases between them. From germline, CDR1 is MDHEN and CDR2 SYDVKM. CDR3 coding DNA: TGTGCCAGCAGTTTGATCGGGGGGCGAGGAAGGGGAGTACCGCAGTACTTC. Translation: CASSLIGGRGRGVPQYF.

The CDR3 nucleotides are TGTGCCAGCAGTCAACTTGGACGGACTTACAATGAGCAGTTCTTC. It is translated as CASSQLGRTYNEQFF. The J gene is TRBJ2-1, the V gene TRBV9, with D possibly being TRBD2 (5 bases). V lost 5 bases, J lost 4 bases, and 16 bases lay in between. The CDR3 sequence is 15 residues long. Germline CDR1 and CDR2: SGDLS and YYNGEE.

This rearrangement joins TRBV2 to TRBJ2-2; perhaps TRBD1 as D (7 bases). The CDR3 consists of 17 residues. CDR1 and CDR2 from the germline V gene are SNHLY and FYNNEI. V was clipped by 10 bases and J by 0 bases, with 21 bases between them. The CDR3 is CAIDRRGTVANTGELFF. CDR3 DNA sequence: TGTGCCATAGACCGGAGGGGGACAGTCGCGAACACCGGGGAGCTGTTTTTT.

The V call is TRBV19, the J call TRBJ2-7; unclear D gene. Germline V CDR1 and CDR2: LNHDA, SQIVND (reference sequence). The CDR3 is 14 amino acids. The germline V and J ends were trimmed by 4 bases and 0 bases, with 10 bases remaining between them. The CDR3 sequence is CASSKRKSSYEQYF. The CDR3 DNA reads TGTGCCAGTAGTAAGAGAAAGAGCTCCTACGAGCAGTACTTC.

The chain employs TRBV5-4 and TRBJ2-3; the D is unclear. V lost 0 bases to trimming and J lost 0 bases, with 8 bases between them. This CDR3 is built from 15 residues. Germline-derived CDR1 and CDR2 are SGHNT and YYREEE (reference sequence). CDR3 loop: CASSLGSTSTDTQYF. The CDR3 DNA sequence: TGTGCCAGCAGCTTGGGATCAACTAGCACAGATACGCAGTATTTT.

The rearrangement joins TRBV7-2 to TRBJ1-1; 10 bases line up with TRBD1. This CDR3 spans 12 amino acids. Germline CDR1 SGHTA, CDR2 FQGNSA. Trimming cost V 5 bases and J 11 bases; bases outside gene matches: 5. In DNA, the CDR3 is TGTGCCAGCAGCCTCCCGGGACAGGGGGCTTTCTTT. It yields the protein CASSLPGQGAFF.

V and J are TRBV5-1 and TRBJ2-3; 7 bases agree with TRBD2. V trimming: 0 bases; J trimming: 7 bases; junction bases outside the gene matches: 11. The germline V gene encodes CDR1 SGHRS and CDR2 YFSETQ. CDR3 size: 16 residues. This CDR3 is CASSLGSGENTYTQYF. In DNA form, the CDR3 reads TGCGCCAGCAGCTTGGGGAGCGGGGAAAACACCTATACGCAGTATTTT.

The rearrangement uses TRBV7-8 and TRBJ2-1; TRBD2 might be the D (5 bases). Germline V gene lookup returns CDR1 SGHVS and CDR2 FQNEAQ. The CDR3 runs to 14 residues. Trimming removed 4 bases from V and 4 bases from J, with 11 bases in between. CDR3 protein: CASSSGLEYNEQFF. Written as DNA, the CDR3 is TGTGCCAGCAGCTCCGGACTGGAGTACAATGAGCAGTTCTTC.

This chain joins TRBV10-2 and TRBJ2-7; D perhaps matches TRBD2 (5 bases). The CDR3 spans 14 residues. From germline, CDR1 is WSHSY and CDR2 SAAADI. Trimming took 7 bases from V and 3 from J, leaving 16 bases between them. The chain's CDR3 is CASTPGGGRYEQYF. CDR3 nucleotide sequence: TGCGCCAGCACCCCCGGTGGAGGACGCTACGAGCAGTACTTC.

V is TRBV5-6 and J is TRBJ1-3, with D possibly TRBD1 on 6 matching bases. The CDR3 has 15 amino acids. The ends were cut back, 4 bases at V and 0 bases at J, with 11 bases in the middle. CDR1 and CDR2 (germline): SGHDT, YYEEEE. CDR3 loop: CASSHRALSGNTIYF. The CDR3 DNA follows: TGTGCCAGCAGCCACAGGGCCCTCTCTGGAAACACCATATATTTT. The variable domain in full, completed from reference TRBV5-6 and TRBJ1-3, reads DAGVTQSPTHLIKTRGQQVTLRCSPKSGHDTVSWYQQALGQGPQFIFQYYEEEERQRGNFPDRFSGHQFPNYSSELNVNALLLGDSALYLCASSHRALSGNTIYFGEGSWLTVV.

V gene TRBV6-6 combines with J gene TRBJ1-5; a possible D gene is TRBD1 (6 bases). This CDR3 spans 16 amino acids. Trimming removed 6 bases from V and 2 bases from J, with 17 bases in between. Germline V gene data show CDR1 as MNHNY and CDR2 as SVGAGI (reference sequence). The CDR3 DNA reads TGTGCCAGCAGACCTCAGGGGAGAAGTGGCAATCAGCCCCAGCATTTT. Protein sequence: CASRPQGRSGNQPQHF.

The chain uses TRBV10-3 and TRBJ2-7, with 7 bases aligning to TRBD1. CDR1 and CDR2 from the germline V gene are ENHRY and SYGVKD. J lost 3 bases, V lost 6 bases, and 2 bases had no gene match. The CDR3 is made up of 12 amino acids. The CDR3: CAIRGDSYEQYF. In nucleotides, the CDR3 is TGTGCCATCAGGGGGGACAGCTACGAGCAGTACTTC.

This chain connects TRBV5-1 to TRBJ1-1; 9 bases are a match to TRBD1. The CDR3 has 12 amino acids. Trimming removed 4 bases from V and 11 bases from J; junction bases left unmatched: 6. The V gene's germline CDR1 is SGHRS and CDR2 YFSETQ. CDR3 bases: TGCGCCAGCAGCCCGGGGACAGGGTTTGCTTTCTTT. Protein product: CASSPGTGFAFF.

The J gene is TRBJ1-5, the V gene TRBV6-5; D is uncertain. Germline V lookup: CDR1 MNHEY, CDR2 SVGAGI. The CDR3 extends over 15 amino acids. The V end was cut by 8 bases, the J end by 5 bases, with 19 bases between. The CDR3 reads CASLEMWVSDQPQHF. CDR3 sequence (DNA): TGTGCCAGCTTAGAAATGTGGGTAAGCGATCAGCCCCAGCATTTT.

Here the CDR3 DNA reads TGTGCCAGCAGTACCCTCAGGGGTGCGTCCTACAATGAGCAGTTCTTC. It is translated as CASSTLRGASYNEQFF. The chain carries TRBV6-6 and TRBJ2-1, with D maybe TRBD1 (6 bases). Germline V CDR1 and CDR2: MNHNY, SVGAGI (reference sequence). This CDR3 has 16 amino acids. V lost 5 bases, J lost 1 base, and 15 bases lay in between.

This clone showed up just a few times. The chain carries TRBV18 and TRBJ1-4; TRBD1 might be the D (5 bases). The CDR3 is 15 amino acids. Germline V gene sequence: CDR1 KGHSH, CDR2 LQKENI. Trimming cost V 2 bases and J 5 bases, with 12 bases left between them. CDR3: CASSPGAGWNEKLFF. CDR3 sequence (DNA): TGTGCCAGCTCACCAGGGGCTGGGTGGAATGAAAAACTGTTTTTT. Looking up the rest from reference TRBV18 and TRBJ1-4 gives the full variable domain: NAGVMQNPRHLVRRRGQEARLRCSPMKGHSHVYWYRQLPEEGLKFMVYLQKENIIDESGMPKERFSAEFPKEGPSILRIQQVVRGDSAAYFCASSPGAGWNEKLFFGSGTQLSVL.

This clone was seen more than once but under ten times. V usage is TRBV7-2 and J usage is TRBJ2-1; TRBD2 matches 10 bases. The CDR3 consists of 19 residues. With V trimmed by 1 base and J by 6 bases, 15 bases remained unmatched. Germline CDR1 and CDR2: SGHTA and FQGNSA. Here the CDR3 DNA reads TGTGCCAGCAGCTTAGTCGCCCCGTCGGCGGGACTAGCGCGCAATGAGCAGTTCTTC. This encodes CASSLVAPSAGLARNEQFF. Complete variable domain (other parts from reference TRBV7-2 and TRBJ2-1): GAGVSQSPSNKVTEKGKDVELRCDPISGHTALYWYRQSLGQGLEFLIYFQGNSAPDKSGLPSDRFSAERTGGSVSTLTIQRTQQEDSAVYLCASSLVAPSAGLARNEQFFGPGTRLTVL.

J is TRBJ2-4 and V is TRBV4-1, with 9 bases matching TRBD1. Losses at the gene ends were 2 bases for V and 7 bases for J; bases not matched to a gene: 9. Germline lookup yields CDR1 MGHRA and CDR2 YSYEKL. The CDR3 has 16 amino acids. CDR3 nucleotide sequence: TGCGCCAGCAGCCAACCGGCCCGGGACAGGGCGAACATTCAGTACTTC. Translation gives CASSQPARDRANIQYF.

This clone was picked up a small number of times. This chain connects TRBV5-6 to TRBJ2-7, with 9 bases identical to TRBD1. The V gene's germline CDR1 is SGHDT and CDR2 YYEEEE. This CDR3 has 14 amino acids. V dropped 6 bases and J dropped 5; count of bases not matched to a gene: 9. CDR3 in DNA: TGTGCCAGCACCCGGGACAGGGTGTTTAACGAGCAGTACTTC. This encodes CASTRDRVFNEQYF.

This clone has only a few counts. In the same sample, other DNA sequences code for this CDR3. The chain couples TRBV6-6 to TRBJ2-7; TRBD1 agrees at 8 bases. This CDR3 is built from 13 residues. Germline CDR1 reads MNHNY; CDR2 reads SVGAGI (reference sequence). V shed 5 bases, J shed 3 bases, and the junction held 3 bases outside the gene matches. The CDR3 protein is CASSRQGSYEQYF. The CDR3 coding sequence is TGTGCCAGCAGTCGACAGGGGAGCTACGAGCAGTACTTC.